This T cell receptor (beta chain) is from a study of T cells in localized non-small cell lung cancer. TCRdb's table, derived via immunoSEQ multiplex PCR, lists solely in-frame clones and lacks some. Seen here are about 57,000 clones, approximately 93% observed once, and the top ten hold nearly 20%. This CDR3 region has 11 residues. With 6 bases removed from V and 6 bases from J, the gap between germline ends came to 9 bases. Per germline, CDR1 MNHNS and CDR2 SASEGT. Study-wide results and limits: Uninvolved adjacent lung had more T cell clonality than any other tissue, topping tumor. Density of T cells in blood, when higher, went with longer overall survival.

This clone was counted between two and nine times. The target antigen is unknown. The chain links TRBV6-1 to TRBJ2-7; possible D gene TRBD1, 6 bases. The material was peripheral blood, obtained before any cancer treatment. The origin of this receptor is a man aged 40 to 75 with stage I lung adenocarcinoma. This chain's CDR3 is CASRQTGEQYF. Here the CDR3 DNA reads TGTGCCAGCAGACAGACAGGCGAGCAGTACTTC.